These T cell receptor beta chains were read from a single sample in a study of T cells in narcolepsy. Profiled with immunoSEQ multiplex PCR; TCRdb holds only in-frame clones, not every one. This sample has about 21,000 clones, with about 91% found just once. The sample consisted of CD45RA- memory CD4+ T cells from PBMCs. These receptors originate from a human donor with narcolepsy. Each CDR3 is given with its conserved first and last residue. Fields, in order: V gene, CDR3 length, CDR3 protein.

v_call: TRBV27
cdr3_length: 15
cdr3_aa: CASGGGGGGPGELFF

v_call: TRBV5-1
cdr3_length: 15
cdr3_aa: CASSLDRGRQETQYF

v_call: TRBV27
cdr3_length: 17
cdr3_aa: CASSLGVLAGASDTQYF

v_call: TRBV21-1
cdr3_length: 21
cdr3_aa: CASSKERAIAGGSMGTDTQYF

v_call: TRBV5-5
cdr3_length: 15
cdr3_aa: CASSAFRGIENGYTF

v_call: TRBV18
cdr3_length: 16
cdr3_aa: CASSPQEGVSGNTIYF

v_call: TRBV30
cdr3_length: 14
cdr3_aa: CAWRAWDRSYEQYF

v_call: TRBV6-1
cdr3_length: 14
cdr3_aa: CASSEGGTVYGYTF

v_call: TRBV18
cdr3_length: 14
cdr3_aa: CASSLTRLGDGYTF

v_call: TRBV5-1
cdr3_length: 17
cdr3_aa: CASTGGQGPGRSTEAFF

v_call: TRBV4-1
cdr3_length: 15
cdr3_aa: CASSQPGQPFTEAFF

v_call: TRBV7-9
cdr3_length: 17
cdr3_aa: CASSLDGSSSQRDTQYF

v_call: TRBV5-4
cdr3_length: 14
cdr3_aa: CASSPGPGANVLTF

v_call: TRBV5-4
cdr3_length: 14
cdr3_aa: CASSSGGSYNEQFF

v_call: TRBV7-9
cdr3_length: 17
cdr3_aa: CASSTGLAGGLSYEQYF

v_call: TRBV7-3
cdr3_length: 15
cdr3_aa: CASSSLAGKADTQYF